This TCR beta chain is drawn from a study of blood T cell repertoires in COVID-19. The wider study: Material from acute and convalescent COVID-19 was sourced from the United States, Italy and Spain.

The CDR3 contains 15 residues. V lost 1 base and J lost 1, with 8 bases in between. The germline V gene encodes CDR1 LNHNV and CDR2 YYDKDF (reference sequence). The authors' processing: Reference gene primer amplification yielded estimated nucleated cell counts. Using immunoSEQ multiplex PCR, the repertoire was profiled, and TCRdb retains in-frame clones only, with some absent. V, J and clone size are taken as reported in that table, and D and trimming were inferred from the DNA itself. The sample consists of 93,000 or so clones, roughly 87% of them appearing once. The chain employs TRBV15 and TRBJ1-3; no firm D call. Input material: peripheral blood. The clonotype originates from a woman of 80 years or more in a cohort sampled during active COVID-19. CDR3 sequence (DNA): TGTGCCACCAGCAGAGCACTCGGGTCTGGAAACACCATATATTTT. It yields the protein CATSRALGSGNTIYF. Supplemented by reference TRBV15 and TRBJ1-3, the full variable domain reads DAMVIQNPRYQVTQFGKPVTLSCSQTLNHNVMYWYQQKSSQAPKLLFHYYDKDFNNEADTPDNFQSRRPNTSFCFLDIRSPGLGDTAMYLCATSRALGSGNTIYFGEGSWLTVV.